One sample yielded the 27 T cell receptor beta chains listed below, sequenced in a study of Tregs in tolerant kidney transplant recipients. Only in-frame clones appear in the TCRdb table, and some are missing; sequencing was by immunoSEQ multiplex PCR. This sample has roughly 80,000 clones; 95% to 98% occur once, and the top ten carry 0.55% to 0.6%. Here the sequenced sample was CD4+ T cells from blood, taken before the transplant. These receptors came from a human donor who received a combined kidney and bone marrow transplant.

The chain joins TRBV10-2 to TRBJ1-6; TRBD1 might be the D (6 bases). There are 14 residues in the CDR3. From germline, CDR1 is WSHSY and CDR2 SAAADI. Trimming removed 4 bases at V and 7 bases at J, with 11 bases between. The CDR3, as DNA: TGCGCCAGCAGTGTACAGGGTCTGAATTCACCCCTCCACTTT. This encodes CASSVQGLNSPLHF.

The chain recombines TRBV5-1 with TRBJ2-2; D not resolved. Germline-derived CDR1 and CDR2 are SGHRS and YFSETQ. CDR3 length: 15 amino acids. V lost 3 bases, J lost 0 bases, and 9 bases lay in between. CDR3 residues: CASSSEAANTGELFF. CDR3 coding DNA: TGCGCCAGCAGCTCAGAGGCAGCGAACACCGGGGAGCTGTTTTTT. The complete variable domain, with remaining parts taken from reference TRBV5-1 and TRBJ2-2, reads KAGVTQTPRYLIKTRGQQVTLSCSPISGHRSVSWYQQTPGQGLQFLFEYFSETQRNKGNFPGRFSGRQFSNSRSEMNVSTLELGDSALYLCASSSEAANTGELFFGEGSRLTVL.

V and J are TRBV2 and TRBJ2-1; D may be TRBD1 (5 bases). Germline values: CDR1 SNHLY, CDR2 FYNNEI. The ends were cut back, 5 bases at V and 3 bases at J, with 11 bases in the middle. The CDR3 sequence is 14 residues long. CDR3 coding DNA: TGTGCCAGCAGTTGGGAAGGGGTCTACAATGAGCAGTTCTTC. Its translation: CASSWEGVYNEQFF.

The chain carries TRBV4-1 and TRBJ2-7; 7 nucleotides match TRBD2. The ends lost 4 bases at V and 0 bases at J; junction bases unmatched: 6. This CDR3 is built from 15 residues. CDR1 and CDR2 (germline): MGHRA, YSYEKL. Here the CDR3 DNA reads TGCGCCAGCAGCCCCCTTGCTAGCGGCTCCTACGAGCAGTACTTC. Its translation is CASSPLASGSYEQYF.

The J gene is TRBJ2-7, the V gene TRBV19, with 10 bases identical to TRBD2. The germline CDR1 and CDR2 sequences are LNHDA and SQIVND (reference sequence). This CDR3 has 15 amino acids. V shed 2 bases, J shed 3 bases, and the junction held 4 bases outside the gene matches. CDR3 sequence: CASSILAGGVYEQYF. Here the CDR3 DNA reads TGTGCCAGTAGTATATTAGCGGGAGGCGTCTACGAGCAGTACTTC.

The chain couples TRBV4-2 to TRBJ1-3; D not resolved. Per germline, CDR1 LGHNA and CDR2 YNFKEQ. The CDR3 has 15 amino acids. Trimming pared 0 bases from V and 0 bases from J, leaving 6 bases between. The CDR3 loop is CASSQEAHSGNTIYF. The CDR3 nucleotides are TGTGCCAGCAGCCAAGAGGCCCACTCTGGAAACACCATATATTTT.

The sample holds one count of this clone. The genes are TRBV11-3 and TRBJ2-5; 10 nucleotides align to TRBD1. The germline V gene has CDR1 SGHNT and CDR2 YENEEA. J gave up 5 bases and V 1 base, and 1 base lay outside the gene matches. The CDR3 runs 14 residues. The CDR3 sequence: CASSLADRGETQYF. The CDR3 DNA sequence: TGTGCCAGCAGCTTAGCGGACAGGGGGGAGACCCAGTACTTC.

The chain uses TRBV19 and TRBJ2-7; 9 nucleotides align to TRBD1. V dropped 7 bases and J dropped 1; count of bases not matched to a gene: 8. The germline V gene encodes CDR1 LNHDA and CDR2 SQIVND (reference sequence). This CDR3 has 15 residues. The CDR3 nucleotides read TGTGCCAGTAACCCGGGACAGGGTAGGTCCTACGAGCAGTACTTC. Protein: CASNPGQGRSYEQYF.

CDR3 bases: TGTGCCAGCTCCGGGGGGGCCCCTAGCACAGATACGCAGTATTTT. Protein: CASSGGAPSTDTQYF. V and J are TRBV18 and TRBJ2-3; TRBD2 aligns across 8 bases. V lost 6 bases, J lost 0 bases, and 5 bases stayed unmatched. CDR3 length equals 15 residues. CDR1 and CDR2 (germline): KGHSH, LQKENI.

The CDR3 sequence is CASRGAKYSNQPQHF. The CDR3 nucleotides are TGTGCCAGCAGGGGGGCCAAATATAGCAATCAGCCCCAGCATTTT. The J gene is TRBJ1-5, the V gene TRBV2; perhaps TRBD1 as D (6 bases). The CDR3 contains 15 residues. V lost 6 bases and J lost 0, with 12 bases in between. Germline lookup yields CDR1 SNHLY and CDR2 FYNNEI.

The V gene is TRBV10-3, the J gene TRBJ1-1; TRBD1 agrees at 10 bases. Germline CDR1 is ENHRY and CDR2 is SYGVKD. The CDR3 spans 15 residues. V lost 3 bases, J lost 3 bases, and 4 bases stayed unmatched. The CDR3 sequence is CAISDPGTGDTEAFF. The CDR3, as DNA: TGTGCCATCAGTGACCCCGGGACAGGGGACACTGAAGCTTTCTTT.

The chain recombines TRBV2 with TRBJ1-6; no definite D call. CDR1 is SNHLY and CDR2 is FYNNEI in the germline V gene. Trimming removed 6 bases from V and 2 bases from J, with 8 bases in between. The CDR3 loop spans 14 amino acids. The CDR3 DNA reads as TGTGCCAGCAGGGAGGACGCCTATAATTCACCCCTCCACTTT. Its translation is CASREDAYNSPLHF.

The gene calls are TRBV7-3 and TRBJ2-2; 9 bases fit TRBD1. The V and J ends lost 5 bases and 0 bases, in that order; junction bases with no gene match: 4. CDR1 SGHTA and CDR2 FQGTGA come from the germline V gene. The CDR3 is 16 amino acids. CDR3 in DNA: TGTGCCAGCAGCCAACAGGGGGCGGCGAACACCGGGGAGCTGTTTTTT. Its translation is CASSQQGAANTGELFF.

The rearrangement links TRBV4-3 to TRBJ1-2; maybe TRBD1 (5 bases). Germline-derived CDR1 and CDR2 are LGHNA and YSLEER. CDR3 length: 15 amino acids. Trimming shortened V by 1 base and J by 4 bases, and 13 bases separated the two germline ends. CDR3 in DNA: TGCGCCAGCAGCCAAGGGACACACAGTTCCTATGGCTACACCTTC. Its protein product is CASSQGTHSSYGYTF.

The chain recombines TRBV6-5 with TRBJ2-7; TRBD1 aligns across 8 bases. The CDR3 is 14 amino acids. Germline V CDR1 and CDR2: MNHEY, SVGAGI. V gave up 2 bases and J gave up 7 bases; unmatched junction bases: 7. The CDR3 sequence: CASSYTWTGQEQYF. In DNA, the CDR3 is TGTGCCAGCAGTTACACCTGGACAGGGCAGGAGCAGTACTTC.

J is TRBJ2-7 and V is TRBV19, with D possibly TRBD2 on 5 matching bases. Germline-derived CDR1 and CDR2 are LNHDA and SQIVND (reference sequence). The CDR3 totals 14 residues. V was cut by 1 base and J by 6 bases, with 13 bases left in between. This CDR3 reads CASSIVWGAGEQYF. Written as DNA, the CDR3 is TGTGCCAGTAGTATAGTATGGGGAGCTGGCGAGCAGTACTTC.

The CDR3 reads CASSLARGTAYGYTF. The CDR3 DNA reads as TGTGCCAGCAGCTTAGCGCGGGGGACGGCCTATGGCTACACCTTC. The gene calls are TRBV7-2 and TRBJ1-2; D may be TRBD1 (5 bases). The CDR3 length is 15 residues. Trimming took 0 bases from V and 4 from J, leaving 12 bases between them. Germline CDR1 SGHTA, CDR2 FQGNSA.

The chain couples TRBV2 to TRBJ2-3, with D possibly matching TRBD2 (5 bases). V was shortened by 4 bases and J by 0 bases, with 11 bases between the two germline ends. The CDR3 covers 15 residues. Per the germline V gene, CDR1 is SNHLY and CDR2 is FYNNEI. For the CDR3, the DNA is TGTGCCAGCAGTGTCGGCGGGCCTAGCACAGATACGCAGTATTTT. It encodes CASSVGGPSTDTQYF.

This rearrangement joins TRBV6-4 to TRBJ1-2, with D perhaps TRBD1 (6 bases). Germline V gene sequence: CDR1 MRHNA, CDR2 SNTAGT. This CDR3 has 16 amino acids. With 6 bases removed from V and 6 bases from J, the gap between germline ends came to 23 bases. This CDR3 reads CASSPDGQGFVHGYTF. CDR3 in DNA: TGTGCCAGCAGCCCGGACGGGCAGGGGTTTGTCCATGGCTACACCTTC.

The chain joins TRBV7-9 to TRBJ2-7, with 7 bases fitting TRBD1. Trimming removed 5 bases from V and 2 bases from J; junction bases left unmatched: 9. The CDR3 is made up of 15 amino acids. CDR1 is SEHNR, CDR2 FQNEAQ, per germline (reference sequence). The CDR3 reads CASSKALGGAYEQYF. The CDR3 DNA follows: TGTGCCAGCAGCAAAGCCCTAGGGGGCGCCTACGAGCAGTACTTC. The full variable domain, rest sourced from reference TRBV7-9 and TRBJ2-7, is DTGVSQNPRHKITKRGQNVTFRCDPISEHNRLYWYRQTLGQGPEFLTYFQNEAQLEKSRLLSDRFSAERPKGSFSTLEIQRTEQGDSAMYLCASSKALGGAYEQYFGPGTRLTVT.

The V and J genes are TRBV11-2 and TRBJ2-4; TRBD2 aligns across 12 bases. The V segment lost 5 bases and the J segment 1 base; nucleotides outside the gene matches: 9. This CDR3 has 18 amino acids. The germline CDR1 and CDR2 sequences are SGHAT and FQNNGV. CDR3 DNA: TGTGCCAGCAGCCCCCTAACTAGCGGGAGGTGGGCCAAAAACATTCAGTACTTC. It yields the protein CASSPLTSGRWAKNIQYF.

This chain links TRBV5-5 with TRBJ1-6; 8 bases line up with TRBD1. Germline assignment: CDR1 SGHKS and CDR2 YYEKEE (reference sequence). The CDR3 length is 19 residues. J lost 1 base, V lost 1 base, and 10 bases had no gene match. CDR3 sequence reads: CASSLRYWTGTSYNSPLHF. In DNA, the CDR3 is TGTGCCAGCAGCTTGCGGTACTGGACAGGGACGTCCTATAATTCACCCCTCCACTTT.

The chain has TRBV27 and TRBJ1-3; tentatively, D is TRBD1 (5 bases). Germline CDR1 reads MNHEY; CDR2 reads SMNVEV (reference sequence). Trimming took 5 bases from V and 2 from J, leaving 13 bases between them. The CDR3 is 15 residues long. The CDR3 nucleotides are TGTGCCAGCAGTCCTCTCGGGGGAACTGGAAACACCATATATTTT. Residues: CASSPLGGTGNTIYF.

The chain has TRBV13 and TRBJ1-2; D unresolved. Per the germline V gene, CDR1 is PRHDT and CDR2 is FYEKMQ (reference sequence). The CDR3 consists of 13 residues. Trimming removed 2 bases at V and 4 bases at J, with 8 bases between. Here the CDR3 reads CASSLRGPYGYTF. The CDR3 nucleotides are TGTGCCAGCAGCTTAAGAGGGCCCTATGGCTACACCTTC.

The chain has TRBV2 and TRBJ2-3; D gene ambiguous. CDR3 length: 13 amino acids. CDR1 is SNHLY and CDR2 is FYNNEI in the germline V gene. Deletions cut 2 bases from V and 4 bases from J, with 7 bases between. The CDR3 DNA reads TGTGCCAGCAGTGAAATATCCCCAGATACGCAGTATTTT. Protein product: CASSEISPDTQYF.

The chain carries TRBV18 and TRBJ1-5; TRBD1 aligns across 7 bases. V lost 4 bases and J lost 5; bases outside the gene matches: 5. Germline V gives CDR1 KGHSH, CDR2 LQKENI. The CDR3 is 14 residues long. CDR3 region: CASSQQGSDQPQHF. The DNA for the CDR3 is TGTGCCAGCTCACAACAGGGGAGCGATCAGCCCCAGCATTTT.

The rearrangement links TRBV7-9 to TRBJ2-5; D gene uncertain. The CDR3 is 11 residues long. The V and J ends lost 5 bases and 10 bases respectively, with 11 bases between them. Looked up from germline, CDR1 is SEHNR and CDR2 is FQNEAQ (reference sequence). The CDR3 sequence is CASSLQSNQYF. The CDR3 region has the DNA TGTGCCAGCAGCCTGCAGTCGAACCAGTACTTC.